The 5 T cell receptor beta chains below come from one sample, sequenced in a study of identifying expanded T cells in peripheral blood. TCRdb keeps only in-frame clones here, not all; method: immunoSEQ multiplex PCR. The sample includes more than 50,000 clones, about 83% of them seen just once. Sequenced input: blood. All receptors come from a person aged 18 to 70 in good health.

The genes are TRBV19 and TRBJ2-7, with 7 bases lining up with TRBD1. Germline assignment: CDR1 LNHDA and CDR2 SQIVND (reference sequence). The CDR3 runs 14 residues. J lost 4 bases, V lost 5 bases, and 8 bases had no gene match. The CDR3 DNA reads TGTGCCAGTAGTCCCCGGGGACAGCCTTACGAGCAGTACGTC. It specifies CASSPRGQPYEQYV.

This chain uses TRBV27 with TRBJ2-1, with D perhaps being TRBD1 or TRBD2 (5 bases each). Germline lookup yields CDR1 MNHEY and CDR2 SMNVEV (reference sequence). CDR3 length: 17 amino acids. V lost 2 bases, J lost 5 bases, and 19 bases lay in between. The CDR3 loop reads CASSLSPRPRGHNEQFF. CDR3 nucleotides: TGTGCCAGCAGTTTAAGCCCCCGACCGAGGGGACACAATGAGCAGTTCTTC.

The chain recombines TRBV27 with TRBJ2-2; possible D gene TRBD2, 7 bases. CDR3 size: 16 residues. Germline CDR1 reads MNHEY; CDR2 reads SMNVEV (reference sequence). V dropped 2 bases and J dropped 5 bases, with 15 bases sitting between them. CDR3 protein: CASSLLAGARTGELFF. Written as DNA, the CDR3 is TGTGCCAGCAGTTTACTTGCGGGGGCCCGGACCGGGGAGCTGTTTTTT.

The chain employs TRBV4-2 and TRBJ2-7, with 10 nucleotides matching TRBD1. CDR1 is LGHNA and CDR2 is YNFKEQ in the germline V gene. The CDR3 is made up of 15 amino acids. V was clipped by 5 bases and J by 6 bases; unmatched bases: 10. The CDR3 nucleotides are TGTGCCAGCAGCTTGGGCGGGACAGGGGCCAGCGAGCAGTACTTC. It yields the protein CASSLGGTGASEQYF.

V is TRBV2 and J is TRBJ2-7; D possibly matches TRBD1 or TRBD2 (5 bases each). The CDR3 contains 13 residues. V dropped 6 bases and J dropped 3 bases, with 12 bases sitting between them. CDR1 and CDR2 from the germline V gene are SNHLY and FYNNEI. The CDR3 is CASSGDLNYEQYF. In DNA form, the CDR3 reads TGTGCCAGCAGCGGGGACCTCAACTACGAGCAGTACTTC. Full variable domain (remainder filled in from reference TRBV2 and TRBJ2-7): EPEVTQTPSHQVTQMGQEVILRCVPISNHLYFYWYRQILGQKVEFLVSFYNNEISEKSEIFDDQFSVERPDGSNFTLKIRSTKLEDSAMYFCASSGDLNYEQYFGPGTRLTVT.